The present T cell receptor (beta chain) was sequenced within a study of blood T cell repertoires in COVID-19. Study in general: From T cells, B-cell-depleted T cells, or PBMCs came the material, which was cDNA or gDNA.

TCRdb keeps only in-frame clones here, not all; method: immunoSEQ multiplex PCR. The sample yields about 330,000 clones, over 75% seen once. V was clipped by 0 bases and J by 6 bases; unmatched bases: 14. Germline loops: CDR1 SGHKS, CDR2 YYEKEE (reference sequence). The CDR3 length is 20 residues. This clone occurred once. J is TRBJ2-2 and V is TRBV5-5, with 13 bases aligning to TRBD2. The clonotype originates from a woman aged 18-29 years who had recovered from COVID-19. The specimen sequenced was PBMCs or T cells enriched from blood (not recorded which). This chain's CDR3 is CASSLVPYSRLAGGSGELFF. The DNA of the CDR3 is TGTGCCAGCAGCTTGGTCCCTTACAGCAGACTAGCGGGAGGATCCGGGGAGCTGTTTTTT.